This T cell receptor beta chain was observed in a study of regulatory T cells in long-lasting Graves disease. Study-wide findings and caveats: Preferential use of TRBV28, TRBJ1-2 and TRBJ2-5 was seen in persistent disease. It is possible that accuracy was reduced by the small size of the sample. Patients with persistent disease shared 2,500 to 3,500 public clonotypes, outpacing the 966 shared by new patients.

Researchers made TCR beta libraries by using iRepertoire HTBI primers and running Arm-PCR on CDR3 regions. TCRdb re-called the multiplex PCR reads through MiXCR, storing one row per CDR3 protein. Here the sample spans under 500,000 distinct CDR3 sequences, less than 25% being singletons. This CDR3 spans 14 amino acids. The V and J ends lost 6 bases and 5 bases, in that order; junction bases with no gene match: 6. As to time point: persistent/refractory GD, antithyroid drugs over 5 years with positive TRAb. The TCR library was made from RNA extracted from PBMCs. The authors drew approximately 9 milliliters of peripheral blood into EDTA tubes. This clonotype appeared a few times. Its antigen remains unidentified.

This chain links TRBV12-3 or TRBV12-4 with TRBJ1-4; 7 nucleotides match TRBD1. Source: peripheral blood mononuclear cells (PBMCs), taken when the disease was refractory, from a patient treated with antithyroid drugs. The source of this sequence is a female donor with Graves disease. This CDR3 is CASSPPGQNEKLFF. The CDR3 DNA is TGTGCCAGCAGCCCCCCGGGACAGAATGAAAAACTGTTTTTT.